Listed below are T cell receptor beta chains from one sample, sequenced in a study of cytomegalovirus exposure and HLA in healthy donors. Profiling relied on immunoSEQ multiplex PCR, and the TCRdb table lists in-frame clones only, not all of them. In all, the sample yields 150,000 to 200,000 clones. Specimen: PBMCs. Receptors originate from a woman aged 55 to 70 in good health and CMV-seronegative. Each CDR3 is given with its conserved first and last residue. Fields, in order: V gene, J gene, D gene, CDR3 protein, CDR3 DNA. The D gene is left open where the match is weak.

TRBV9	TRBJ2-1	.	CASSTFGGNNEQFF	TGTGCCAGCAGTACTTTCGGGGGAAACAATGAGCAGTTCTTC
TRBV5-4	TRBJ2-7	.	CASSSRTREQYF	TGTGCCAGCAGCTCGAGGACACGCGAGCAGTACTTC
TRBV7-9	TRBJ2-7	.	CASSLPGGAYEQYF	TGTGCCAGCAGCTTACCAGGAGGGGCCTACGAGCAGTACTTC
TRBV19	TRBJ1-2	TRBD1	CASQQGQAPNYGYTF	TGTGCCAGCCAACAGGGACAGGCGCCTAACTATGGCTACACCTTC
TRBV29-1	TRBJ2-5	.	CSSLGGGRETQYF	TGCAGCTCTCTGGGGGGGGGCAGAGAGACCCAGTACTTC
TRBV29-1	TRBJ1-2	TRBD1	CSATGGELGDYGYTF	TGCAGCGCCACAGGGGGCGAGCTGGGTGACTATGGCTACACCTTC
TRBV5-1	TRBJ1-6	.	CASSSTQGFSYNSPLHF	TGCGCCAGCAGCTCAACACAGGGTTTCTCCTATAATTCACCCCTCCACTTT
TRBV19	TRBJ2-4	.	CASSIVPGSSIQYF	TGTGCCAGTAGTATAGTCCCAGGGTCGAGCATTCAGTACTTC
TRBV5-4	TRBJ2-7	.	CASSFNTPPYEQYF	TGTGCCAGCAGCTTTAACACCCCTCCCTACGAGCAGTACTTC
TRBV5-4	TRBJ2-7	TRBD1	CASSLGTGASYEQYF	TGTGCCAGCAGCCTGGGGACAGGAGCTTCCTACGAGCAGTACTTC
TRBV27	TRBJ2-7	TRBD2	CASSLTRGGYEQYF	TGTGCCAGCAGTTTAACTCGGGGGGGCTACGAGCAGTACTTC
TRBV5-1	TRBJ1-1	.	CASSLADRRGGGTSGDTEAFF	TGCGCCAGCAGCTTGGCCGATCGCCGGGGCGGGGGTACCTCGGGGGACACTGAAGCTTTCTTT
TRBV5-1	TRBJ1-1	.	CASSLGTGNTEAFF	TGCGCCAGCAGCTTGGGCACAGGGAACACTGAAGCTTTCTTT
TRBV2	TRBJ1-2	TRBD1	CASSAGTGGGYGYTF	TGTGCCAGCAGTGCAGGGACAGGGGGCGGCTATGGCTACACCTTC
TRBV2	TRBJ2-7	TRBD2	CASKASGASYEQYF	TGTGCCAGCAAGGCTAGCGGGGCTTCCTACGAGCAGTACTTC
TRBV7-2	TRBJ2-1	.	CASSEGLNSYNEQFF	TGTGCCAGCAGCGAGGGACTTAACTCCTACAATGAGCAGTTCTTC
TRBV7-2	TRBJ2-2	.	CASSPRVLGGELFF	TGTGCCAGCAGCCCCAGGGTCTTAGGCGGGGAGCTGTTTTTT
TRBV6-1	TRBJ2-7	TRBD2	CASSEGGLTYEQYF	TGTGCCAGCAGTGAAGGGGGACTAACCTACGAGCAGTACTTC
TRBV15	TRBJ1-2	.	CATSRLGGNYGYTF	TGTGCCACCAGCCGACTTGGAGGGAACTATGGCTACACCTTC
TRBV27	TRBJ1-6	TRBD1	CASSPKTGTASPLHF	TGTGCCAGCAGTCCAAAGACAGGGACTGCTTCACCCCTCCACTTT
TRBV18	TRBJ2-1	.	CASSPPGYNEQFF	TGTGCCAGCTCACCACCCGGTTACAATGAGCAGTTCTTC
TRBV6-1	TRBJ1-5	TRBD1	CASRGTGLSNQPQHF	TGTGCCAGCAGGGGGACAGGGCTGAGCAATCAGCCCCAGCATTTT
TRBV6-5	TRBJ1-1	.	CASSLTGLTTEAFF	TGTGCCAGCAGTTTAACAGGGCTCACCACTGAAGCTTTCTTT
TRBV7-9	TRBJ2-7	TRBD1	CASSTWDREKEQYF	TGTGCCAGCAGTACTTGGGACAGGGAAAAGGAGCAGTACTTC
TRBV6-5	TRBJ2-1	.	CASTLDNEQFF	TGTGCCAGCACCCTAGACAATGAGCAGTTCTTC
TRBV5-1	TRBJ1-6	TRBD1	CASSNTGVIYNSPLHF	TGCGCCAGCAGCAACACAGGGGTAATCTATAATTCACCCCTCCACTTT
TRBV6-6	TRBJ2-7	TRBD1	CASSYGQGVLTYEQYF	TGTGCCAGCAGTTACGGACAGGGGGTACTCACCTACGAGCAGTACTTC
TRBV7-8	TRBJ1-3	TRBD1	CASSLASTGVTGNTIYF	TGTGCCAGCAGCTTAGCGTCGACAGGGGTGACTGGAAACACCATATATTTT
TRBV30	TRBJ1-1	.	CAWGRLNTEAFF	TGTGCCTGGGGCAGGCTGAACACTGAAGCTTTCTTT
TRBV6-5	TRBJ2-7	.	CASSYDPSSYEQYF	TGTGCCAGCAGTTACGACCCTAGCAGCTACGAGCAGTACTTC
TRBV9	TRBJ2-1	TRBD2	CASSSFPTSGGNEQFF	TGTGCCAGCAGCTCTTTTCCGACTAGCGGGGGTAATGAGCAGTTCTTC
TRBV4-3	TRBJ1-2	.	CASSQDSGTLGAAF	TGCGCCAGCAGCCAAGATTCAGGGACACTTGGGGCTGCCTTC